This T cell receptor (beta chain) is drawn from a study of radiation and T cells in renal cell carcinoma. Time point in this sample: blood 4 weeks post-SBRT, at nephrectomy. Sample treatment: 15 Gy SBRT to primary tumor, nephrectomy 4 weeks later. The germline gives CDR1 DFQATT, CDR2 SNEGSKA (reference sequence). V gave up 6 bases and J gave up 6 bases, with 10 bases separating them. This CDR3 region has 11 residues. Sequencing was performed with immunoSEQ multiplex PCR; in TCRdb, only in-frame clones are kept and a portion is missing. The sample consists of 97,000 or so clones, roughly 88% of them appearing once.

Sample: blood, taken from a patient whose treatment included radiotherapy and nephrectomy. The rearrangement uses TRBV20-1 and TRBJ2-3, with TRBD2 as a possible D gene (5 bases). The sequence derives from a man aged 60-69 years with renal cell carcinoma. The CDR3 protein is CSAASKDTQYF. CDR3 nucleotide sequence: TGCAGTGCGGCTAGCAAGGATACGCAGTATTTT.